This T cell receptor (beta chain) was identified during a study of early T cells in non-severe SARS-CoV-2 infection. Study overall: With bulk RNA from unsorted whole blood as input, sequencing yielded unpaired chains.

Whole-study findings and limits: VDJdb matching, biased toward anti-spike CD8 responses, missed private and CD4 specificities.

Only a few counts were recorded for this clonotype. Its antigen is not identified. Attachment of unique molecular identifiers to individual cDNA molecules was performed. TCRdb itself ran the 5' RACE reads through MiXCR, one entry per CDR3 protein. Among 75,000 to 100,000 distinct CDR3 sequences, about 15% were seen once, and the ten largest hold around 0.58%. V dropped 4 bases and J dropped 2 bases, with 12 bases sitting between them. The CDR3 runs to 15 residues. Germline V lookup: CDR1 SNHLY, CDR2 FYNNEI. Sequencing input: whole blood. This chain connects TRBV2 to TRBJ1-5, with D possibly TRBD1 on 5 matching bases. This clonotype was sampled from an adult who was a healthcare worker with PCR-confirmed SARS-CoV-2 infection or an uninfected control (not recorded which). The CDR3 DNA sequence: TGTGCCAGCAGTGGTTCAGGGAAGGGCAATCAGCCCCAGCATTTT. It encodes CASSGSGKGNQPQHF.